This T cell receptor (beta chain) came from a study of T cell responses to AZD1222 COVID-19 vaccine (dated by TCRdb to the early 2020s). A note on the overall study: A total of 240 or so trial participants underwent TCR sequencing, of whom 207 had received two doses of AZD1222 and some 25 had received two doses of the MenACWY control vaccine. Enrollment into the trials was organized by age into subgroups of 18-55, 56-69 and 70-plus years, and those subgroups contained approximately 150, 30 and 60 TCR-sequenced participants, respectively.

Notes on this clone: There is no known antigen for this receptor. Qualities for individual bases were not recorded, and no much larger clone is one base off.

General conclusions and limits of the study: After two AZD1222 doses, spike-specific TCR breadth and depth were significantly higher than at day 0 and than in MenACWY recipients. Reportedly, close to half of the unique spike-specific TCRs recognized epitopes lying outside the regions that are mutated in the B.1.351 and B.1.1.7 variants. Participants were mostly white British and included more females than males, and it was suggested by the authors that clonal diversity may have been underestimated. The whole spike protein was spanned by vaccine-associated CD4 TCRs, and dominant responses were seen in regions 160-218 and 743-854. Conclusions about previously exposed vaccinees were limited because only six AZD1222 recipients were SARS-CoV-2 seropositive at baseline. The 56-69-year group was small, and its depth increase did not reach significance, likely because of low power. Because no day 14 peak-response samples were available, the repertoires could be characterized only after the peak T cell response.

Including the terminal cysteine and phenylalanine, the CDR3 comprises 15 residues. This entry keeps only the CDR3 DNA: 45 bases, framed from base 1. Relative to germline, V is missing 6 bases and J is missing 8 bases, with 9 bases of the junction outside any gene match. CDR1 and CDR2 are read off the germline V gene as ENHRY and SYGVKD. The meaning of the sample's time point label: about 28 days (+/-7) after the second vaccine dose. Per the publication, the treatment or condition label means: meningococcal conjugate vaccine given as trial control. Samples from vaccinated people were obtained from the UK trials COV001 and COV002, which included a single-blind randomized controlled phase 2/3 trial of AZD1222 (ChAdOx1 nCoV-19) in healthy adults. For TCRbeta chain sequencing, PBMC samples from trial participants were taken at day 0 and at day 28 after the second dose. The CDR3 regions of human TCRbeta chains were subjected to immunosequencing. Turning to the authors' computational methods: TCRs in the repertoires were matched against a reference library of SARS-CoV-2-specific TCRs that had been generated with the MIRA antigen-specificity platform. Breadth meant the fraction of unique TCRs that were SARS-CoV-2-associated, whereas depth meant the fraction of total T cells that were SARS-CoV-2-associated. Each spike-specific TCR was assigned to its reactive spike region and to a CD4 or CD8 class using the MIRA data. Log10-transformed breadth and depth values were compared by one-way ANOVA with Sidak's multiple comparisons tests. Here the immuneACCESS table is served through TCRdb, limited to in-frame sequences with V and J called. Missing clones are a known gap in these copies; in checked studies unresolved V genes cover under half, and the rest lacks a known reason. That table supplies the V and J calls and clone size; D and trimming were determined from the DNA. Here the sample has around 130,000 clones; under 95% occur a single time. Around 6.9% of the sample belongs to the ten largest clones.

The sequences come from peripheral blood, collected 28 days after the second dose of the MenACWY control vaccine. The clonotype originates from an adult who received the MenACWY meningococcal vaccine as a control. The sequence links TRBV10-3 to TRBJ1-4, and 10 junctional nucleotides match TRBD1. CDR3 reads: CAISPGTGVEEKLFF. The nucleotide sequence is given as TGTGCCATCAGCCCTGGGACAGGGGTGGAGGAAAAACTGTTTTTT.